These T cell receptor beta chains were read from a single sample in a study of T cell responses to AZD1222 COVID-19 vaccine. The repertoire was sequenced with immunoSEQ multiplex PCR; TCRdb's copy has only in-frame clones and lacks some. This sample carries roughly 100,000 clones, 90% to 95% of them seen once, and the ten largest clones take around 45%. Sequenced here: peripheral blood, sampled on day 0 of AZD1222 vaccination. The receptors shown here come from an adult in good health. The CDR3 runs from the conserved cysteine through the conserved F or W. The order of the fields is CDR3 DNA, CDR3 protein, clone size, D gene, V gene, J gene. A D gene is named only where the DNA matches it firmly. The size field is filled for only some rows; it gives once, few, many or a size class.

CDR3 DNA: TGCGCCAGCAGCTTGACAGGAGTCCGAACTGGAAACACCATATATTTT; CDR3 protein: CASSLTGVRTGNTIYF; clone size: NA; D gene: NA; V gene: TRBV5-1; J gene: TRBJ1-3
CDR3 DNA: TGTGCCAGCAGTTTACATCGGAATTCACCCCTCCACTTT; CDR3 protein: CASSLHRNSPLHF; clone size: NA; D gene: NA; V gene: TRBV27; J gene: TRBJ1-6
CDR3 DNA: TGTGCCAGCAGACCACACCGGGGGGCTCCATACGAGCAGTACTTC; CDR3 protein: CASRPHRGAPYEQYF; clone size: NA; D gene: NA; V gene: TRBV27; J gene: TRBJ2-7
CDR3 DNA: TGCGCCAGCAGCCAAGTAGCGGGAGCCTACGAGCAGTACTTC; CDR3 protein: CASSQVAGAYEQYF; clone size: NA; D gene: TRBD2; V gene: TRBV4-1; J gene: TRBJ2-7
CDR3 DNA: TGTGCCAGCAGCCAGTATCACAGGACCCCTAACTATGGCTACACCTTC; CDR3 protein: CASSQYHRTPNYGYTF; clone size: NA; D gene: NA; V gene: TRBV7-3; J gene: TRBJ1-2
CDR3 DNA: TGTGCCAGCAGCCAAGATAGGAGGGGGCAGGGCGGAACTAATGAAAAACTGTTTTTT; CDR3 protein: CASSQDRRGQGGTNEKLFF; clone size: NA; D gene: TRBD1; V gene: TRBV14; J gene: TRBJ1-4
CDR3 DNA: TGCGCCAGCAGCTTGTTAGCCCGAGAGACCCAGTACTTC; CDR3 protein: CASSLLARETQYF; clone size: NA; D gene: NA; V gene: TRBV5-1; J gene: TRBJ2-5
CDR3 DNA: TGTGCCAGCAGTTTAGGGAGGGAACCTGGGGCCAACGTCCTGACTTTC; CDR3 protein: CASSLGREPGANVLTF; clone size: NA; D gene: TRBD2; V gene: TRBV27; J gene: TRBJ2-6
CDR3 DNA: TGTGCCAGCAGCTTGGGGGGACTAGCGGTCTACGAGCAGTACTTC; CDR3 protein: CASSLGGLAVYEQYF; clone size: NA; D gene: TRBD2; V gene: TRBV5-4; J gene: TRBJ2-7
CDR3 DNA: TGTGCCAGCACTCCGGGACTAGCGGGAGCCGGGGAGCTGTTTTTT; CDR3 protein: CASTPGLAGAGELFF; clone size: NA; D gene: TRBD2; V gene: TRBV27; J gene: TRBJ2-2
CDR3 DNA: TGTGCCAGCAGCCGCGTTCGGGGAGTAGGGGACTACGAGCAGTACTTC; CDR3 protein: CASSRVRGVGDYEQYF; clone size: NA; D gene: NA; V gene: TRBV25-1; J gene: TRBJ2-7
CDR3 DNA: TGTGCCAGTAGGACGGACAGGGCGGGCGTCACTGAAGCTTTCTTT; CDR3 protein: CASRTDRAGVTEAFF; clone size: NA; D gene: TRBD1; V gene: TRBV19; J gene: TRBJ1-1
CDR3 DNA: TGTGCCAGCAGCGTGAGGGCGGCAAAGAACACTGAAGCTTTCTTT; CDR3 protein: CASSVRAAKNTEAFF; clone size: NA; D gene: NA; V gene: TRBV9; J gene: TRBJ1-1
CDR3 DNA: TGTGCCTGGAGTAGCGGGAGTGAGACCCAGTACTTC; CDR3 protein: CAWSSGSETQYF; clone size: NA; D gene: TRBD2; V gene: TRBV30; J gene: TRBJ2-5
CDR3 DNA: TGTGCCAGCAGCTTTGGGTTTTCACCCCTCCACTTT; CDR3 protein: CASSFGFSPLHF; clone size: once; D gene: NA; V gene: TRBV5-8; J gene: TRBJ1-6
CDR3 DNA: TGTGCCAGCAGATATCCTTCTGGGGGGGCAAGGGGTAGCACAGATACGCAGTATTTT; CDR3 protein: CASRYPSGGARGSTDTQYF; clone size: NA; D gene: NA; V gene: TRBV27; J gene: TRBJ2-3
CDR3 DNA: TGTGCCAACCATCTCGACAGTCAGTGCACAGATACGCAGTATTTT; CDR3 protein: CANHLDSQCTDTQYF; clone size: NA; D gene: NA; V gene: TRBV27; J gene: TRBJ2-3
CDR3 DNA: TGTGCCAGTAGTATCGGGGGCTTAGCCGGAGCCAAAAACATTCAGTACTTC; CDR3 protein: CASSIGGLAGAKNIQYF; clone size: NA; D gene: NA; V gene: TRBV19; J gene: TRBJ2-4
CDR3 DNA: TGTGCCTGGAGTCGCGGGACAGCTGAAAAACTGTTTTTT; CDR3 protein: CAWSRGTAEKLFF; clone size: few; D gene: TRBD1; V gene: TRBV30; J gene: TRBJ1-4
CDR3 DNA: TGTGCCAGCAGTCCAGAAACAGGAATGAACACTGAAGCTTTCTTT; CDR3 protein: CASSPETGMNTEAFF; clone size: NA; D gene: NA; V gene: TRBV6-5; J gene: TRBJ1-1
CDR3 DNA: TGTGCCAGCAGCTTAATGACAGCCTATGGCTACACCTTC; CDR3 protein: CASSLMTAYGYTF; clone size: NA; D gene: NA; V gene: TRBV7-9; J gene: TRBJ1-2
CDR3 DNA: TGTGCCAGCAGCCAAGAGCGGGTTGGAAACGAGCAGTACTTC; CDR3 protein: CASSQERVGNEQYF; clone size: NA; D gene: NA; V gene: TRBV4-2; J gene: TRBJ2-7
CDR3 DNA: TGTGCCAGCAGCCATGGGACAGGGCAAGAGACCCAGTACTTC; CDR3 protein: CASSHGTGQETQYF; clone size: once; D gene: TRBD1; V gene: TRBV11-2; J gene: TRBJ2-5
CDR3 DNA: TGTGCCAGCAGACTAGGGGGTACCACCTACGAGCAGTACTTC; CDR3 protein: CASRLGGTTYEQYF; clone size: NA; D gene: NA; V gene: TRBV28; J gene: TRBJ2-7
CDR3 DNA: TGTGCCACCAGTGATTCCGGCGGGAGACACTATTACGAGCAGTACTTC; CDR3 protein: CATSDSGGRHYYEQYF; clone size: NA; D gene: TRBD2; V gene: TRBV24-1; J gene: TRBJ2-7
CDR3 DNA: TGTGCCAGCCGGAGGGGCACCGGGGAGCTGTTTTTT; CDR3 protein: CASRRGTGELFF; clone size: NA; D gene: NA; V gene: TRBV27; J gene: TRBJ2-2
CDR3 DNA: TGTGCCAGCAGTCCGTTGGGACAGGGGCGAGAGACCCAGTACTTC; CDR3 protein: CASSPLGQGRETQYF; clone size: NA; D gene: TRBD1; V gene: TRBV28; J gene: TRBJ2-5
CDR3 DNA: TGTGCCAGCAGCCCAGCGGGAGGGCCTTACGAGCAGTACTTC; CDR3 protein: CASSPAGGPYEQYF; clone size: NA; D gene: TRBD2; V gene: TRBV6-6; J gene: TRBJ2-7
CDR3 DNA: TGTGCCAGCAGTCTAAGGCTATCCGGGACTAGCCGATACAATGAGCAGTTCTTC; CDR3 protein: CASSLRLSGTSRYNEQFF; clone size: NA; D gene: TRBD2; V gene: TRBV3-1/TRBV3-2; J gene: TRBJ2-1
CDR3 DNA: TGTGCCAGCAGGACAGGGACAGCAACTGAAGCTTTCTTT; CDR3 protein: CASRTGTATEAFF; clone size: NA; D gene: TRBD1; V gene: TRBV6-6; J gene: TRBJ1-1
CDR3 DNA: TGTGCCAGCAGTTCCTATTACGAGCAGTACTTC; CDR3 protein: CASSSYYEQYF; clone size: once; D gene: NA; V gene: TRBV6-2/TRBV6-3; J gene: TRBJ2-7
CDR3 DNA: TGTGCCACTGGGGAGGAGCAGTTCTTC; CDR3 protein: CATGEEQFF; clone size: NA; D gene: NA; V gene: TRBV10-3; J gene: TRBJ2-1
CDR3 DNA: TGTGCCAGCAGTCTCGAGGGAGGTTATGGCTACACCTTC; CDR3 protein: CASSLEGGYGYTF; clone size: NA; D gene: NA; V gene: TRBV27; J gene: TRBJ1-2
CDR3 DNA: TGTGCCTGGAGTGGACAACCAGGTTTCGGGTACGAGCAGTACTTC; CDR3 protein: CAWSGQPGFGYEQYF; clone size: NA; D gene: NA; V gene: TRBV30; J gene: TRBJ2-7
CDR3 DNA: TGTGCCAGCAGCGTACTAGCGGGAGGGCCGGGAGATACGCAGTATTTT; CDR3 protein: CASSVLAGGPGDTQYF; clone size: NA; D gene: TRBD2; V gene: TRBV9; J gene: TRBJ2-3
CDR3 DNA: TGTGCCTGGAGTGGAGGGGGGGAAAAACTGTTTTTT; CDR3 protein: CAWSGGGEKLFF; clone size: once; D gene: NA; V gene: TRBV30; J gene: TRBJ1-4
CDR3 DNA: TGCAGGGGCTCCAACGAGCAGTACTTC; CDR3 protein: CRGSNEQYF; clone size: NA; D gene: NA; V gene: TRBV20-1; J gene: TRBJ2-7
CDR3 DNA: TGTGCCAGCAGACCGGGGGGTGACACCGGGGAGCTGTTTTTT; CDR3 protein: CASRPGGDTGELFF; clone size: NA; D gene: TRBD2; V gene: TRBV13; J gene: TRBJ2-2
CDR3 DNA: TGTGCCAGTAGTATCATGGCATCGCCATATAGCAATCAGCCCCAGCATTTT; CDR3 protein: CASSIMASPYSNQPQHF; clone size: NA; D gene: NA; V gene: TRBV19; J gene: TRBJ1-5
CDR3 DNA: TGTGCCATCAGTGGTGGGACTAGCGGGAGAAGCGAGCAGTACTTC; CDR3 protein: CAISGGTSGRSEQYF; clone size: NA; D gene: TRBD2; V gene: TRBV10-3; J gene: TRBJ2-7
CDR3 DNA: TGTGCCAGCAGTTCTTACGACCGCTATGGCTACACCTTC; CDR3 protein: CASSSYDRYGYTF; clone size: NA; D gene: NA; V gene: TRBV27; J gene: TRBJ1-2
CDR3 DNA: TGTGCCAGTAGTCCCGGGACTTCAGAGCAGTACTTC; CDR3 protein: CASSPGTSEQYF; clone size: NA; D gene: NA; V gene: TRBV19; J gene: TRBJ2-7
CDR3 DNA: TGCGCCAGCAGCTTGGGAGCGGAAAGAGCTTTCTTT; CDR3 protein: CASSLGAERAFF; clone size: NA; D gene: NA; V gene: TRBV5-1; J gene: TRBJ1-1
CDR3 DNA: TGTGCCAGCAACCTCGGTGAGCAGTTCTTC; CDR3 protein: CASNLGEQFF; clone size: NA; D gene: NA; V gene: TRBV3-1/TRBV3-2; J gene: TRBJ2-1
CDR3 DNA: TGTGCCAGCAGCGCCCACGGAGCGCCCGGGGAGCTGTTTTTT; CDR3 protein: CASSAHGAPGELFF; clone size: NA; D gene: NA; V gene: TRBV7-2; J gene: TRBJ2-2
CDR3 DNA: TGTGCCACCAGTGCCCTCGGGGAGCTGTTTTTT; CDR3 protein: CATSALGELFF; clone size: NA; D gene: NA; V gene: TRBV24-1; J gene: TRBJ2-2
CDR3 DNA: TGTGCCACCAGCAGACAGGGCTCCTACGAGCAGTACTTC; CDR3 protein: CATSRQGSYEQYF; clone size: NA; D gene: NA; V gene: TRBV15; J gene: TRBJ2-7
CDR3 DNA: TGTGCCAGTAGTATGTCACCGAGCTCCTATAATTCACCCCTCCACTTT; CDR3 protein: CASSMSPSSYNSPLHF; clone size: NA; D gene: NA; V gene: TRBV19; J gene: TRBJ1-6
CDR3 DNA: TGTGCCTGCATTAGGCGGGAACCCGGGGCCAACGTCCTGACTTTC; CDR3 protein: CACIRREPGANVLTF; clone size: NA; D gene: NA; V gene: TRBV30; J gene: TRBJ2-6
CDR3 DNA: TGTGCCAGCAGTTTTTGGCGGGCCGGGGTGGGCAAAAACATTCAGTACTTC; CDR3 protein: CASSFWRAGVGKNIQYF; clone size: NA; D gene: NA; V gene: TRBV28; J gene: TRBJ2-4
CDR3 DNA: TGCAGCGTTGAATTCCTTGGGCGGAATGAGCAGTTCTTC; CDR3 protein: CSVEFLGRNEQFF; clone size: once; D gene: NA; V gene: TRBV29-1; J gene: TRBJ2-1
CDR3 DNA: TGTGCCAGCAGTGAAGTCAGCGGTGGCTCCTACGAGCAGTACTTC; CDR3 protein: CASSEVSGGSYEQYF; clone size: NA; D gene: NA; V gene: TRBV6-1; J gene: TRBJ2-7
CDR3 DNA: TGCAGCGCCACCCTACAGGGCCTATACAATGAGCAGTTCTTC; CDR3 protein: CSATLQGLYNEQFF; clone size: NA; D gene: NA; V gene: TRBV29-1; J gene: TRBJ2-1
CDR3 DNA: TGTGCCAGTAGTATAAATGGGAACCCTGAAGCTTTCTTT; CDR3 protein: CASSINGNPEAFF; clone size: NA; D gene: NA; V gene: TRBV19; J gene: TRBJ1-1
CDR3 DNA: TGTGCCAGCAGCTTTTACGACTCCTACGAGCAGTACTTC; CDR3 protein: CASSFYDSYEQYF; clone size: NA; D gene: NA; V gene: TRBV7-2; J gene: TRBJ2-7